Following are 13 T cell receptor beta chains from one sample sequenced in a study of blood T cell repertoires in COVID-19. The method was immunoSEQ multiplex PCR; TCRdb's version includes in-frame clones alone and lacks a portion of them. The data contain 150,000 to 200,000 clones, approximately 86% of them singletons. The sequencing input was PBMCs or T cells enriched from blood (not recorded which). The origin of the receptors is a woman in her sixties or seventies with acute COVID-19.

V and J are TRBV3-1 (or the pseudogene TRBV3-2) and TRBJ2-3; possible D gene TRBD1, 8 bases. Germline CDR1 reads LGHDT; CDR2 reads YNNKEL (reference sequence). V shed 4 bases and J shed 0 bases, with 23 bases lying between them. This CDR3 contains 19 residues. DNA for the CDR3: TGTGCCAGCAGCCCCGTACAGGGGGGCAGGCGGGGGAGCACAGATACGCAGTATTTT. Its protein product is CASSPVQGGRRGSTDTQYF.

The J gene is TRBJ1-5, the V gene TRBV19; TRBD1 might be the D (6 bases). The CDR3 extends over 13 amino acids. V dropped 8 bases and J dropped 3 bases, with 11 bases sitting between them. Germline lookup yields CDR1 LNHDA and CDR2 SQIVND (reference sequence). CDR3: CASWGQINQPQHF. CDR3 sequence (DNA): TGTGCCAGTTGGGGACAAATCAATCAGCCCCAGCATTTT.

The CDR3 sequence: CASSGQETNEKLFF. CDR3 in DNA: TGTGCCAGCTCGGGCCAGGAAACTAATGAAAAACTGTTTTTT. J is TRBJ1-4 and V is TRBV18; D is unclear. This CDR3 contains 14 residues. CDR1 and CDR2 (germline): KGHSH, LQKENI. Trimming took off 6 bases at V and 1 base at J, with 9 bases between the two ends.

The chain is built from TRBV5-1 and TRBJ2-4, with TRBD1 identical over 7 bases. CDR1 and CDR2 from the germline V gene are SGHRS and YFSETQ. The CDR3 consists of 13 residues. J was trimmed by 8 bases and V by 4 bases; bases with no gene match: 6. CDR3 region: CASSPTGWDIQYF. CDR3 bases: TGCGCCAGCAGCCCGACAGGGTGGGACATTCAGTACTTC.

The chain carries TRBV6-5 and TRBJ1-1; TRBD1 is a possible D gene (5 bases). CDR1 MNHEY and CDR2 SVGAGI come from the germline V gene. The CDR3 covers 15 residues. The V and J ends lost 2 bases and 1 base respectively, with 11 bases between them. This CDR3 reads CASSYGSGGNTEAFF. The DNA of the CDR3 is TGTGCCAGCAGTTACGGGTCCGGGGGGAACACTGAAGCTTTCTTT.

This rearrangement joins TRBV29-1 to TRBJ1-1; D uncertain. The CDR3 length is 13 residues. CDR1 and CDR2 (germline): SQVTM, ANQGSEA. V lost 7 bases, J lost 0 bases, and 12 bases lay in between. Written as DNA, the CDR3 is TGCAGCGCTGCTCAGTCCATGAACACTGAAGCTTTCTTT. This codes for CSAAQSMNTEAFF.

In its sample, this clone was seen a few times. The V call is TRBV19, the J call TRBJ2-5; a possible D gene is TRBD1 (6 bases). Germline assignment: CDR1 LNHDA and CDR2 SQIVND (reference sequence). This CDR3 region has 15 residues. Trimming removed 6 bases from V and 0 bases from J, with 14 bases in between. CDR3 sequence (DNA): TGTGCCAGTAGACCAACCGGGACACACCAAGAGACCCAGTACTTC. Translating it yields CASRPTGTHQETQYF. The variable domain in full, with the rest retrieved from reference TRBV19 and TRBJ2-5, is DGGITQSPKYLFRKEGQNVTLSCEQNLNHDAMYWYRQDPGQGLRLIYYSQIVNDFQKGDIAEGYSVSREKKESFPLTVTSAQKNPTAFYLCASRPTGTHQETQYFGPGTRLLVL.

The sample holds a few counts of this clone. The rearrangement links TRBV7-2 to TRBJ1-5; D possibly corresponds to TRBD1 (5 bases). The CDR3 totals 16 residues. Trimming stripped 2 bases from V and 0 bases from J, with 11 bases between. CDR1 is SGHTA, CDR2 FQGNSA, per germline. CDR3 nucleotide sequence: TGTGCCAGCAGCTTATCATACAGGTCTAGCAATCAGCCCCAGCATTTT. Translating gives CASSLSYRSSNQPQHF.

This chain uses TRBV11-3 with TRBJ2-2; a possible D gene is TRBD2 (6 bases). V dropped 5 bases and J dropped 0 bases, with 10 bases sitting between them. There are 15 residues in the CDR3. Germline V gene data show CDR1 as SGHNT and CDR2 as YENEEA. CDR3 DNA: TGTGCCAGCAGCCCTAGCGTTACGAACACCGGGGAGCTGTTTTTT. This gives the protein CASSPSVTNTGELFF.

The CDR3: CASGLTTTSGGGNTQYF. The CDR3 coding sequence is TGTGCTAGTGGTTTGACCACCACTAGCGGGGGAGGTAATACGCAGTATTTT. This chain uses TRBV12-5 with TRBJ2-3; 11 positions match TRBD2. J lost 7 bases, V lost 2 bases, and 11 bases had no gene match. Germline CDR1 reads LGHNT; CDR2 reads FRNRAP. CDR3 length equals 17 residues.

The chain has TRBV5-1 and TRBJ2-2; 9 nucleotides match TRBD1. This CDR3 is built from 14 residues. Germline values: CDR1 SGHRS, CDR2 YFSETQ. After removal of 5 bases from V and 6 bases from J, the junction contained 5 bases not matched to a gene. CDR3 sequence reads: CASSRDRASGELFF. The CDR3, as DNA: TGCGCCAGCAGTCGGGACAGGGCATCCGGGGAGCTGTTTTTT.

The CDR3 loop reads CASSLRTGRETEAFF. The CDR3 DNA reads TGTGCCAGCAGTTTACGGACAGGGAGGGAAACTGAAGCTTTCTTT. This chain links TRBV6-5 with TRBJ1-1, with 8 bases that match TRBD1. V was pared by 4 bases and J by 5 bases, with 9 bases of the junction left unmatched. CDR3 length equals 15 residues. Germline V gene lookup returns CDR1 MNHEY and CDR2 SVGAGI.

V and J are TRBV19 and TRBJ2-1; 8 nucleotides line up with TRBD2. The V gene's germline CDR1 is LNHDA and CDR2 SQIVND (reference sequence). CDR3 length: 14 residues. The junction had 10 bases not matched to a gene; V was cut back by 8 bases and J by 7 bases. CDR3 nucleotide sequence: TGTGCCAGTGGCTGGGGCGGGAGGATAAATGAGCAGTTCTTC. Its protein is CASGWGGRINEQFF.